The clone carrying this T cell receptor (beta chain) showed up just a few times. This sample was included in a study of blood T cell repertoires in COVID-19. Assay used: immunoSEQ multiplex PCR; TCRdb lists only in-frame clones, some missing. The table includes around 450,000 clones, roughly 85% detected once. V was cut by 4 bases and J by 7 bases, with 15 bases left in between. Per the germline V gene, CDR1 is SGHRS and CDR2 is YFSETQ. CDR3 length: 15 residues. J is TRBJ1-6 and V is TRBV5-1, with D perhaps matching TRBD1 (6 bases). The sequencing sample was made of PBMCs or T cells enriched from blood (not recorded which). The TCR was taken from a woman aged 18-29 years with acute COVID-19. Here the CDR3 DNA reads TGCGCCAGCAGCGAAAGACAGGTGGGGAATTCACCCCTCCACTTT. Its protein product is CASSERQVGNSPLHF. The whole variable domain, filled in from reference TRBV5-1 and TRBJ1-6, reads KAGVTQTPRYLIKTRGQQVTLSCSPISGHRSVSWYQQTPGQGLQFLFEYFSETQRNKGNFPGRFSGRQFSNSRSEMNVSTLELGDSALYLCASSERQVGNSPLHFGNGTRLTVT.